The rows below give T cell receptor beta chains drawn from one sample of a study of T-cell memory formation after mild COVID-19. TCRdb re-called the 5' RACE reads with MiXCR, one entry per CDR3 protein. The table has fewer than 600,000 distinct CDR3 sequences, less than 25% seen once. Sequencing was performed on PBMCs or a T cell subset sorted from them (not recorded which). The source of these receptors is an adult woman who had mild COVID-19 (a few samples of this study predate the infection). Cell type and time point are not known. The CDR3 runs from the conserved cysteine through the conserved F or W. D genes are given only for firm matches. Part of the rows lack a size; the others show once, few, many or a class for expanded clones.

cdr3_aa	cdr3_nt	clone_size	d_call	v_call	cdr3_length	j_call
CASSGDFSYEQYF	TGTGCCAGCAGTGGGGACTTCTCCTACGAGCAGTACTTC	few	-	TRBV2	13	TRBJ2-7
CSVDPGTGTPGELFF	TGCAGCGTTGATCCCGGGACAGGGACCCCCGGGGAGCTGTTTTTT	few	TRBD1	TRBV29-1	15	TRBJ2-2
CASSLGDTIYEQYF	TGTGCCAGCAGCTTGGGGGACACCATCTACGAGCAGTACTTC	-	-	TRBV5-5	14	TRBJ2-7
CASSPPDKTYEQYF	TGTGCCAGCAGCCCACCGGACAAAACCTACGAGCAGTACTTC	once	-	TRBV5-6	14	TRBJ2-7
CATRGGDSLETQYF	TGTGCCACCAGAGGGGGGGACTCCCTGGAGACCCAGTACTTC	-	-	TRBV24-1	14	TRBJ2-5
CASSFTSGNTIYF	TGTGCCAGTAGTTTTACCTCTGGAAACACCATATATTTT	-	-	TRBV19	13	TRBJ1-3
CSARGYPNQPQHF	TGCAGTGCTAGAGGCTACCCTAATCAGCCCCAGCATTTT	-	-	TRBV20-1	13	TRBJ1-5
CAWSGRQRYQPKHF	TGTGCCTGGAGTGGACGACAGAGGTATCAGCCCAAGCATTTT	few	-	TRBV30	14	TRBJ1-5
CATGTSGTYEQYF	TGTGCCACAGGGACTAGTGGAACCTACGAGCAGTACTTC	few	TRBD2	TRBV10-3	13	TRBJ2-7
CASSQRGLAGVPTDTQYF	TGTGCCAGCAGCCAAAGAGGACTAGCGGGGGTTCCCACAGATACGCAGTATTTT	few	TRBD2	TRBV7-2	18	TRBJ2-3
CASSVDGGMGNTEAFF	TGTGCCAGCAGCGTAGATGGCGGGATGGGGAACACTGAAGCTTTCTTT	-	-	TRBV9	16	TRBJ1-1
CASSLVLGTGQNEQYF	TGCGCCAGCAGCTTGGTCCTCGGGACAGGGCAAAACGAGCAGTACTTC	-	TRBD1	TRBV5-1	16	TRBJ2-7
CASSLPWQGLRETQYF	TGTGCCAGCAGCCTCCCGTGGCAGGGCCTGAGAGAGACCCAGTACTTC	-	-	TRBV3-1	16	TRBJ2-5
CASSLVLSGEEAFF	TGTGCCAGCAGCTTGGTGTTGTCAGGGGAAGAAGCTTTCTTT	-	-	TRBV5-6	14	TRBJ1-1
CSARREGYTF	TGCAGTGCCAGGAGGGAGGGCTACACCTTC	-	-	TRBV20-1	10	TRBJ1-2
CASRNNGKNIQYF	TGTGCCAGTAGGAACAACGGGAAAAACATTCAGTACTTC	few	-	TRBV19	13	TRBJ2-4
CASSSSGQTRNTIYF	TGTGCCAGCAGCTCGTCGGGACAGACCAGAAACACCATATATTTT	-	TRBD1	TRBV7-9	15	TRBJ1-3
CASSLNSGLPGGFF	TGTGCCAGCAGTTTAAATTCCGGACTCCCCGGGGGGTTCTTC	-	-	TRBV27	14	TRBJ2-1
CASRATGSGANVLTF	TGTGCCAGCAGGGCAACAGGTTCTGGGGCCAACGTCCTGACTTTC	few	-	TRBV6-2/TRBV6-3	15	TRBJ2-6
CASSFYGTPEQYF	TGTGCCAGCAGCTTCTACGGGACTCCCGAGCAGTACTTC	few	-	TRBV5-5	13	TRBJ2-7
CASTNVQGAAGELFF	TGTGCCAGCACAAACGTACAGGGGGCGGCCGGGGAGCTGTTTTTT	many	TRBD1	TRBV28	15	TRBJ2-2
CASSSSSGVISYEQYF	TGTGCCAGCAGTTCCTCGAGCGGGGTGATATCCTACGAGCAGTACTTC	few	TRBD2	TRBV6-5	16	TRBJ2-7
CASSEYRGLNTEAFF	TGTGCCAGCAGTGAATACAGGGGGCTGAACACTGAAGCTTTCTTT	-	TRBD1	TRBV12-3/TRBV12-4	15	TRBJ1-1
CASSLEDRETGELFF	TGTGCCAGCAGTTTAGAGGACAGGGAAACTGGGGAGCTGTTTTTT	-	TRBD1	TRBV12-3/TRBV12-4	15	TRBJ2-2
CASYKLGDGYTF	TGTGCCAGTTATAAACTGGGGGATGGCTACACCTTC	few	-	TRBV6-5	12	TRBJ1-2
CASAGLAGGPVDNEQFF	TGTGCCAGCGCCGGACTAGCGGGAGGGCCTGTAGACAATGAGCAGTTCTTC	-	TRBD2	TRBV19	17	TRBJ2-1